One and the same sample provided the 14 T cell receptor beta chains below, sequenced in a study of cytomegalovirus exposure and HLA in healthy donors. The PCR ran on 60 Vbeta and 13 Jbeta primers. Using immunoSEQ multiplex PCR, the repertoire was profiled, and TCRdb retains in-frame clones only, with some absent. Among over 150,000 clones listed, around 80% were seen once. Sequenced sample: PBMCs. These receptors were taken from a man younger than 45 in good health and CMV-seropositive.

The chain recombines TRBV5-1 with TRBJ2-1; TRBD2 matches 7 bases. The CDR3 has 16 residues. Per the germline V gene, CDR1 is SGHRS and CDR2 is YFSETQ. The V segment lost 4 bases and the J segment 0 bases; nucleotides outside the gene matches: 7. The CDR3 region has the DNA TGCGCCAGCAGCCTAAGACTAGCAAGCTCCTACAATGAGCAGTTCTTC. This sequence encodes CASSLRLASSYNEQFF.

This chain joins TRBV25-1 and TRBJ2-7, with no clear D. The CDR3 length is 11 residues. The ends were cut back, 4 bases at V and 3 bases at J, with 4 bases in the middle. The V gene's germline CDR1 is MGHDK and CDR2 SYGVNS. CDR3 loop: CASSAYYEQYF. CDR3 sequence (DNA): TGTGCCAGCAGTGCCTACTACGAGCAGTACTTC.

This clone was found once. The chain uses TRBV13 and TRBJ1-6, with 10 bases that match TRBD1. The J segment lost 7 bases and the V segment lost 4 bases, leaving 4 bases of the junction unmatched. This CDR3 comprises 15 residues. The V gene's germline CDR1 is PRHDT and CDR2 FYEKMQ (reference sequence). CDR3: CASSSDRGLNSPLHF. In DNA form, the CDR3 reads TGTGCCAGCAGCTCGGACAGGGGGTTGAATTCACCCCTCCACTTT.

V gene TRBV6-6 combines with J gene TRBJ2-7, with TRBD2 identical over 11 bases. Germline trimming cut 6 bases from V and 4 bases from J; bases unmatched to any gene: 8. Looked up from germline, CDR1 is MNHNY and CDR2 is SVGAGI (reference sequence). The length of the CDR3 is 15 residues. CDR3 residues: CASRALAGGRYEQYF. CDR3 coding DNA: TGTGCCAGCAGGGCATTAGCGGGAGGGCGATACGAGCAGTACTTC.

V is TRBV5-1 and J is TRBJ2-1; 11 nucleotides line up with TRBD2. Trimming at V came to 0 bases and at J to 7 bases, leaving 3 bases not matched to a gene. CDR3 size: 15 residues. Germline lookup yields CDR1 SGHRS and CDR2 YFSETQ. The CDR3 is CASSLVTSGSNEQFF. CDR3 DNA sequence: TGCGCCAGCAGCTTGGTTACTAGCGGGAGTAATGAGCAGTTCTTC.

A few counts support this clone. This chain connects TRBV6-1 to TRBJ2-7, with 8 bases fitting TRBD2. V lost 1 base and J lost 7; bases outside the gene matches: 6. In germline, CDR1 is MNHNS, CDR2 SASEGT. This CDR3 is 14 amino acids long. CDR3 bases: TGTGCCAGCAGTGAAGGGATAGCGGGACGTGAGCAGTACTTC. This sequence encodes CASSEGIAGREQYF.

The chain is built from TRBV28 and TRBJ2-7; 8 nucleotides line up with TRBD1. Germline CDR1 is MDHEN and CDR2 is SYDVKM. With V trimmed by 3 bases and J by 7 bases, 11 bases remained unmatched. The CDR3 contains 15 residues. CDR3 DNA: TGTGCCAGCAGTTTTCGAGGGGGTAGGACAGGGGAGCAGTACTTC. It specifies CASSFRGGRTGEQYF. Filled out from reference TRBV28 and TRBJ2-7, the complete variable domain reads DVKVTQSSRYLVKRTGEKVFLECVQDMDHENMFWYRQDPGLGLRLIYFSYDVKMKEKGDIPEGYSVSREKKERFSLILESASTNQTSMYLCASSFRGGRTGEQYFGPGTRLTVT.

The rearrangement joins TRBV4-3 to TRBJ2-5, with 7 bases lining up with TRBD1. CDR3 length equals 15 residues. The V and J ends lost 4 bases and 1 base, in that order; junction bases with no gene match: 6. Germline V gene sequence: CDR1 LGHNA, CDR2 YSLEER. CDR3 amino acids: CASSRGDRVQETQYF. The CDR3, as DNA: TGCGCCAGCAGCCGAGGAGACAGGGTCCAAGAGACCCAGTACTTC.

This clone came up once. This chain uses TRBV19 with TRBJ1-4; D ambiguous. The CDR3 runs 15 residues. V was trimmed by 3 bases and J by 2 bases, leaving 10 bases between them. CDR1 is LNHDA and CDR2 is SQIVND in the germline V gene (reference sequence). The CDR3 spells CASSMGSGTNEKLFF. Written as DNA, the CDR3 is TGTGCCAGTAGTATGGGCTCGGGGACTAATGAAAAACTGTTTTTT.

CDR3 sequence (DNA): TGTGCCAGCAGCTTAGACCGGGGTAGCTCCTACAATGAGCAGTTCTTC. Translating it yields CASSLDRGSSYNEQFF. This chain uses TRBV11-3 with TRBJ2-1; D possibly corresponds to TRBD2 (5 bases). Trimming removed 0 bases from V and 0 bases from J, with 9 bases in between. The CDR3 runs 16 residues. The germline CDR1 and CDR2 sequences are SGHNT and YENEEA.

This chain connects TRBV5-1 to TRBJ2-1; no clear D. CDR1 is SGHRS, CDR2 YFSETQ, per germline. This CDR3 contains 17 residues. Trimming pared 0 bases from V and 0 bases from J, leaving 13 bases between. The CDR3 sequence: CASSLEPGTYSYNEQFF. In nucleotides, the CDR3 is TGCGCCAGCAGCTTGGAACCGGGTACCTACTCCTACAATGAGCAGTTCTTC.

The genes are TRBV28 and TRBJ1-4, with D possibly being TRBD1 (6 bases). With 6 bases removed from V and 0 bases from J, the gap between germline ends came to 11 bases. Germline-derived CDR1 and CDR2 are MDHEN and SYDVKM. This CDR3 contains 15 residues. This CDR3 is CASRLQGATNEKLFF. The CDR3 nucleotides read TGTGCCAGCAGACTACAGGGCGCAACTAATGAAAAACTGTTTTTT.

V gene TRBV7-2 combines with J gene TRBJ2-7, with 8 bases lining up with TRBD2. The germline V gene has CDR1 SGHTA and CDR2 FQGNSA. The CDR3 loop spans 14 amino acids. V shed 4 bases and J 5 bases; nucleotides not matched to a gene: 7. CDR3 coding DNA: TGTGCCAGCAGCTCTCGGGAGGGGTTCCACGAGCAGTACTTC. Amino acid sequence: CASSSREGFHEQYF.

The chain has TRBV15 and TRBJ1-1; no clear D gene. This CDR3 region has 12 residues. V lost 0 bases to trimming and J lost 7 bases, with 6 bases between them. Germline V lookup: CDR1 LNHNV, CDR2 YYDKDF (reference sequence). The CDR3 DNA is TGTGCCACCAGCAGAGATGCGGATGAAGCTTTCTTT. This translates into CATSRDADEAFF.